Below, 27 T cell receptor beta chains from the same sample are listed, as sequenced in a study of T-cell memory formation after mild COVID-19. MiXCR was run by TCRdb on the 5' RACE reads, yielding one entry per CDR3 protein. The profile covers about half a million distinct CDR3 sequences, with about 20% appearing a single time and 12% taken by the ten largest. Sequenced sample: PBMCs or a T cell subset sorted from them (not recorded which). These receptors originate from an adult woman who had mild COVID-19 (a few samples of this study predate the infection). Cell type and time point are not known.

This clonotype appeared a few times. The chain uses TRBV12-3 or TRBV12-4 and TRBJ2-1, with unresolved D. V lost 6 bases and J lost 10, with 10 bases in between. CDR3 length: 11 residues. The CDR3 DNA reads TGTGCCAGCAGCTCGGGTCTCGAGCAGTTCTTC. Encoded protein: CASSSGLEQFF.

The CDR3 is CSAPGTGGRAYEQYF. The CDR3 DNA reads TGCAGTGCCCCAGGAACGGGCGGGCGAGCCTACGAGCAGTACTTC. V gene TRBV20-1 combines with J gene TRBJ2-7; tentatively, D is TRBD2 (5 bases). V dropped 6 bases and J dropped 2 bases, with 20 bases sitting between them. CDR1 DFQATT and CDR2 SNEGSKA come from the germline V gene (reference sequence). The CDR3 consists of 15 residues.

This sequence joins TRBV10-3 and TRBJ1-5; no firm D call. Deletions cut 0 bases from V and 3 bases from J, with 9 bases between. The CDR3 length is 15 residues. In germline, CDR1 is ENHRY, CDR2 SYGVKD. The CDR3 loop reads CAISESGQLNQPQHF. In nucleotides, the CDR3 is TGTGCCATCAGTGAGTCAGGCCAGCTCAATCAGCCCCAGCATTTT.

V usage is TRBV30 and J usage is TRBJ2-7; TRBD1 might be the D (7 bases). The CDR3 is 16 amino acids. Trimming stripped 0 bases from V and 9 bases from J, with 24 bases between. The V gene's germline CDR1 is GTSNPN and CDR2 SVGIG (reference sequence). CDR3 region: CAWSVRGTVPPRAQYF. For the CDR3, the DNA is TGTGCCTGGAGTGTACGGGGGACAGTCCCCCCTCGGGCGCAGTACTTC.

This clonotype has just a few counts. This chain uses TRBV20-1 with TRBJ2-7; unclear D gene. The CDR3 covers 12 residues. Trimming stripped 6 bases from V and 1 base from J, with 10 bases between. Germline loops: CDR1 DFQATT, CDR2 SNEGSKA (reference sequence). The DNA of the CDR3 is TGCAGTGCCCCCCTACAGTCCTACGAGCAGTACTTC. Translation gives CSAPLQSYEQYF.

This clonotype was seen a few times. This chain joins TRBV25-1 and TRBJ1-3, with 8 bases aligning to TRBD1. J lost 4 bases, V lost 7 bases, and 3 bases had no gene match. The CDR3 has 13 amino acids. Germline-derived CDR1 and CDR2 are MGHDK and SYGVNS. This CDR3 is CASMRDRGNTIYF. The CDR3 DNA is TGTGCCAGCATGAGGGACAGGGGAAACACCATATATTTT.

This clonotype showed up just a few times. The chain carries TRBV20-1 and TRBJ2-4; no reliable D call. The CDR3 is made up of 14 amino acids. Trimming removed 5 bases at V and 0 bases at J, with 11 bases between. CDR1 is DFQATT and CDR2 is SNEGSKA in the germline V gene (reference sequence). The CDR3 sequence is CSALRPGAKNIQYF. As DNA, the CDR3 is TGCAGTGCTCTGAGACCAGGAGCCAAAAACATTCAGTACTTC.

The chain carries TRBV24-1 and TRBJ2-3, with TRBD2 matching over 9 bases. The J segment lost 11 bases and the V segment lost 9 bases, leaving 11 bases of the junction unmatched. The CDR3 is 13 amino acids. Germline CDR1 and CDR2: KGHDR and SFDVKD. The CDR3 DNA follows: TGTGCCACCCGCCCCTCTAGCGGGAATAAGCAGTATTTT. Translation gives CATRPSSGNKQYF.

The chain combines TRBV20-1 with TRBJ2-7; a possible D gene is TRBD1 (7 bases). The germline gives CDR1 DFQATT, CDR2 SNEGSKA (reference sequence). The CDR3 is 15 residues long. Trimming left V 5 bases short and J 3 bases short, with 20 bases between. CDR3: CSAYLRLDRDYEQYF. DNA of the CDR3: TGCAGTGCTTACCTCCGACTAGACAGGGACTACGAGCAGTACTTC.

The table lists this clonotype with a few counts. The chain is built from TRBV5-1 and TRBJ2-5; D uncertain. The V gene's germline CDR1 is SGHRS and CDR2 YFSETQ. The CDR3 has 15 residues. The V and J ends lost 5 bases and 2 bases respectively, with 16 bases between them. The CDR3 reads CASRGLPISQETQYF. Written as DNA, the CDR3 is TGCGCCAGCAGAGGGCTACCCATATCACAAGAGACCCAGTACTTC.

A few counts support this clonotype. The gene calls are TRBV12-3 or TRBV12-4 and TRBJ1-1; no clear D. V gave up 4 bases and J gave up 10 bases, with 19 bases separating them. The CDR3 runs to 14 residues. The CDR3 DNA sequence: TGTGCCAGCAGTTCCGCCTTGACCAGCGGCGGAGCTTTCTTT. Translation gives CASSSALTSGGAFF.

The CDR3 DNA is TGCGCCAGCAGCCGAGGACAGGTCGGGGCCCAAGAGACCCAGTACTTC. Translation gives CASSRGQVGAQETQYF. The gene calls are TRBV4-1 and TRBJ2-5, with TRBD1 matching over 7 bases. The CDR3 is 16 amino acids. In germline, CDR1 is MGHRA, CDR2 YSYEKL. Unmatched junction bases numbered 9, after V lost 4 bases and J lost 1 base.

The chain couples TRBV14 to TRBJ2-3; 10 bases align to TRBD2. CDR3 length: 15 residues. V lost 6 bases and J lost 3; bases outside the gene matches: 6. The V gene's germline CDR1 is SGHDN and CDR2 FVKESK. As DNA, the CDR3 is TGTGCCAGCAGTAAACCGGGACTAGCGACAGATACGCAGTATTTT. Residues: CASSKPGLATDTQYF.

The rearrangement joins TRBV5-1 to TRBJ2-3; 10 bases fit TRBD2. Trimming removed 3 bases from V and 2 bases from J; junction bases left unmatched: 6. Germline V gene data show CDR1 as SGHRS and CDR2 as YFSETQ. CDR3 length: 16 residues. The CDR3: CASSYIAGGPTDTQYF. The CDR3 DNA reads TGCGCCAGCAGCTATATAGCGGGGGGTCCCACAGATACGCAGTATTTT.

This clonotype was seen a handful of times. The CDR3 nucleotides are TGCAGTGCTAATGGACAGGGGCACATGAACACTGAAGCTTTCTTT. It specifies CSANGQGHMNTEAFF. The V call is TRBV20-1, the J call TRBJ1-1; 9 nucleotides align to TRBD1. This CDR3 contains 15 residues. Per the germline V gene, CDR1 is DFQATT and CDR2 is SNEGSKA (reference sequence). Trimming took 4 bases from V and 0 from J; bases not matched to a gene: 6.

The V and J genes are TRBV20-1 and TRBJ2-2; D is uncertain. V was trimmed by 0 bases and J by 4 bases, leaving 12 bases between them. CDR1 DFQATT and CDR2 SNEGSKA come from the germline V gene (reference sequence). The CDR3 contains 15 residues. The CDR3 coding sequence is TGCAGTGCTAGAGATCCTTCGGTGGGCACCGGGGAGCTGTTTTTT. It is translated as CSARDPSVGTGELFF.

This chain uses TRBV5-1 with TRBJ2-4, with D possibly being TRBD1 (5 bases). Trimming removed 5 bases at V and 2 bases at J, with 11 bases between. Per germline, CDR1 SGHRS and CDR2 YFSETQ. This CDR3 region has 14 residues. The CDR3 nucleotides read TGCGCCAGCAGTAATATGGACACCAAAAACATTCAGTACTTC. Its translation is CASSNMDTKNIQYF.

The chain has TRBV12-3 or TRBV12-4 and TRBJ1-4; 8 nucleotides match TRBD1. This CDR3 spans 13 amino acids. After removal of 10 bases from V and 8 bases from J, the junction contained 9 bases not matched to a gene. CDR3 sequence: CATWKQGGEKLFF. CDR3 sequence (DNA): TGTGCCACCTGGAAACAGGGGGGGGAAAAACTGTTTTTT.

V and J are TRBV2 and TRBJ2-7, with 9 bases lining up with TRBD2. Losses at the gene ends were 3 bases for V and 3 bases for J; bases not matched to a gene: 3. The germline gives CDR1 SNHLY, CDR2 FYNNEI. There are 14 residues in the CDR3. The CDR3 nucleotides read TGTGCCAGCAGTGATTTAGCGGGGGTCTACGAGCAGTACTTC. Translation: CASSDLAGVYEQYF.

This clonotype has ten or more counts. This sequence joins TRBV12-3 or TRBV12-4 and TRBJ2-1; the D is unclear. Trimming removed 6 bases from V and 10 bases from J, with 13 bases in between. The CDR3 has 12 residues. The CDR3 is CASRSVLYEQFF. As DNA, the CDR3 is TGTGCCAGCAGGTCCGTTCTTTACGAGCAGTTCTTC.

This clonotype was seen more than once but under ten times. The chain is built from TRBV5-1 and TRBJ2-5; a possible D gene is TRBD1 (5 bases). The length of the CDR3 is 14 residues. V was pared by 6 bases and J by 0 bases, with 12 bases between. From germline, CDR1 is SGHRS and CDR2 YFSETQ. This CDR3 reads CASNWKGDQETQYF. DNA for the CDR3: TGCGCCAGCAATTGGAAAGGGGACCAAGAGACCCAGTACTTC.

This sequence joins TRBV7-9 and TRBJ2-5, with 11 positions matching TRBD2. This CDR3 has 17 residues. V lost 2 bases and J lost 1; bases outside the gene matches: 6. Germline CDR1 and CDR2: SEHNR and FQNEAQ (reference sequence). The CDR3 region is CASSLMGLAAPQETQYF. In DNA, the CDR3 is TGTGCCAGCAGCTTAATGGGACTAGCGGCCCCCCAAGAGACCCAGTACTTC.

The CDR3 protein is CSVDTNRGPDTQYF. The DNA of the CDR3 is TGCAGCGTTGATACGAACAGGGGCCCAGATACGCAGTATTTT. The chain combines TRBV29-1 with TRBJ2-3; 7 bases align to TRBD1. The CDR3 has 14 amino acids. Trimming took 3 bases from V and 4 from J; bases not matched to a gene: 7. Germline-derived CDR1 and CDR2 are SQVTM and ANQGSEA.

The chain has TRBV7-9 and TRBJ2-5; TRBD2 might be the D (7 bases). Trimming took off 5 bases at V and 0 bases at J, with 22 bases between the two ends. The V gene's germline CDR1 is SEHNR and CDR2 FQNEAQ (reference sequence). CDR3 size: 18 residues. Here the CDR3 reads CASSRYGGGLWYQETQYF. The CDR3 region has the DNA TGTGCCAGCAGCCGCTACGGCGGGGGCCTCTGGTACCAAGAGACCCAGTACTTC. The full variable domain, its missing parts supplied by reference TRBV7-9 and TRBJ2-5, is DTGVSQNPRHKITKRGQNVTFRCDPISEHNRLYWYRQTLGQGPEFLTYFQNEAQLEKSRLLSDRFSAERPKGSFSTLEIQRTEQGDSAMYLCASSRYGGGLWYQETQYFGPGTRLLVL.

The chain uses TRBV5-1 and TRBJ2-1, with 10 bases that match TRBD2. The germline V gene encodes CDR1 SGHRS and CDR2 YFSETQ. This CDR3 spans 15 amino acids. Trimming cost V 6 bases and J 8 bases; bases outside gene matches: 11. The CDR3, as DNA: TGCGCCAGCAAGAGTCTGCCTAGCGGGAGCGATGAGCAGTTCTTC. The encoded protein is CASKSLPSGSDEQFF.

The DNA for the CDR3 is TGTGCCAGCAGCATAGTGAGCGCCGGGGAGCTGTTTTTT. This encodes CASSIVSAGELFF. The chain couples TRBV9 to TRBJ2-2; D uncertain. This CDR3 is 13 amino acids long. V was cut by 4 bases and J by 6 bases, with 10 bases left in between. Germline assignment: CDR1 SGDLS and CDR2 YYNGEE.

This clonotype was picked up a small number of times. J is TRBJ2-7 and V is TRBV4-2, with unresolved D. Trimming removed 1 base from V and 7 bases from J, with 11 bases in between. This CDR3 is 13 amino acids long. Germline values: CDR1 LGHNA, CDR2 YNFKEQ. The CDR3 sequence is CASSQASHQEQYF. As DNA, the CDR3 is TGTGCCAGCAGCCAAGCGAGTCACCAAGAGCAGTACTTC.